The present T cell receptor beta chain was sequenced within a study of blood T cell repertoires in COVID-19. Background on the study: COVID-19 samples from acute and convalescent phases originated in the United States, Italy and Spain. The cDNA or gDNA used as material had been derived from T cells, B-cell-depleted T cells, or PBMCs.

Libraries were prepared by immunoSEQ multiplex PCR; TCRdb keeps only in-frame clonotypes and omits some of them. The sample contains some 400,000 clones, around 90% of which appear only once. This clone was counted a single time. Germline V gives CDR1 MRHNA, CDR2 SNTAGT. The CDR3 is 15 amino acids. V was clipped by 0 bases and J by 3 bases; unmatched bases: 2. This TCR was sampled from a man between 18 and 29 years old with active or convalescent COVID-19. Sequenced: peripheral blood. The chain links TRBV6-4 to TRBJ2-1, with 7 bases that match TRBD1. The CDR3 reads CASSDSAGGYNEQFF. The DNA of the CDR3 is TGTGCCAGCAGTGACTCGGCAGGGGGCTACAATGAGCAGTTCTTC.